This T cell receptor (beta chain) was sequenced during a study of CD8 T cells in Susac syndrome. Each multiple sclerosis control was a treatment-naive patient with relapsing-remitting disease that was either stable or active. Trimming cost V 6 bases and J 6 bases; bases outside gene matches: 7. The CDR3 consists of 13 residues. Germline V CDR1 and CDR2: SQVTM, ANQGSEA. Roughly 0.45 to 1 ug RNA was reverse transcribed with random hexamers. MiXCR, applied by TCRdb to the immunoSEQ multiplex PCR reads, yields one record per CDR3 protein. The table shows 150,000 to 160,000 distinct CDR3 sequences, with roughly 95% occurring only once.

Sequenced input: CD8+ T cells from PBMCs. The sequence was collected from a human donor with multiple sclerosis. The chain recombines TRBV29-1 with TRBJ2-1; 8 bases fit TRBD1. The DNA of the CDR3 is TGCAGCGTGGGGATAACAGGGGGCAATGAGCAGTTCTTC. This sequence encodes CSVGITGGNEQFF.